A selection of T cell receptor beta chains follows, all from one sample in a study of blood T cell repertoires in COVID-19. Sequencing was performed with immunoSEQ multiplex PCR; in TCRdb, only in-frame clones are kept and a portion is missing. The sample includes roughly 41,000 clones, approximately 83% of them seen just once. The sample taken for sequencing was peripheral blood. The receptors were gathered from a woman of 80 years or more with acute or convalescent COVID-19. Each CDR3 is given with its conserved first and last residue. A D gene is named only where the DNA matches it firmly. Some rows mark clone size as missing; the rest say once, few, many or name a class of expanded clone.

V gene	clone size	D gene	J gene	CDR3 DNA	CDR3 protein
TRBV7-8	once	TRBD1	TRBJ1-4	TGTGCCAGCAGCCCGACAGGGGGCGACCATGCAACTAATGAAAAACTGTTTTTT	CASSPTGGDHATNEKLFF
TRBV7-8	.	TRBD2	TRBJ2-1	TGTGCCAGCAGCTTAGGCACTAGCGGGGGGCGGGAGCAGTTCTTC	CASSLGTSGGREQFF
TRBV3-1/TRBV3-2	once	TRBD1	TRBJ1-1	TGTGCCAGCAGCCAGCTCGACAGGGAAGGTGGAGCTTTCTTT	CASSQLDREGGAFF
TRBV2	many	.	TRBJ2-3	TGTGCCAGCAGGTCCTTAGCGAAGGATACGCAGTATTTT	CASRSLAKDTQYF
TRBV12-5	.	.	TRBJ2-7	TGTGCTAGTGGTTTGCCTCGGACACCCGGATCCTACGAGCAGTACTTC	CASGLPRTPGSYEQYF
TRBV30	.	TRBD1	TRBJ1-5	TGTGCCTGGAGTGCGTCGACAGGGACCCAGCCCCAGCATTTT	CAWSASTGTQPQHF
TRBV7-6	.	TRBD1	TRBJ1-2	TGTGCCAGCAGCTCCCGGACAGGGTTATACTTC	CASSSRTGLYF
TRBV15	.	TRBD2	TRBJ2-5	TGTGCCACCAGCCAAATCGGGGGGGCGAGGGAGACCCAGTACTTC	CATSQIGGARETQYF
TRBV5-1	.	TRBD1	TRBJ2-6	TGCGCCAGCGTCAAAACCGCACCGGGACAGGGAATTTCTGGGGCCAACGTCCTGACTTTC	CASVKTAPGQGISGANVLTF
TRBV7-2	.	.	TRBJ2-1	TGTGCCAGCAGCCCGAGCTCCTACAATGAGCAGTTCTTC	CASSPSSYNEQFF
TRBV5-1	.	TRBD1	TRBJ1-5	TGCGCCAGCAGCTTGGACGGGACAGGGGGTCAGCCCCAGCATTTT	CASSLDGTGGQPQHF
TRBV5-4	.	.	TRBJ1-1	TGTGCCAGCAGCTTGGACAGAAACACTGAAGCTTTCTTT	CASSLDRNTEAFF
TRBV11-2	.	.	TRBJ1-2	TGTGCCAGCAGCCGCCAAAGGCCGGGTGGCTACACCTTC	CASSRQRPGGYTF
TRBV5-5	.	TRBD2	TRBJ2-1	TGTGCCAGCAGCTTTTCCAGCGGGGGGGTCAATGAGCAGTTCTTC	CASSFSSGGVNEQFF
TRBV5-4	.	TRBD1	TRBJ2-2	TGTGCCAGCAGTGTGGGACAGGGAAACACCGGGGAGCTGTTTTTT	CASSVGQGNTGELFF